The count of the clone carrying this TCR beta chain is one. These data are taken from a study of cytomegalovirus exposure and HLA in healthy donors. This CDR3 contains 12 residues. V was pared by 7 bases and J by 1 base, with 0 bases of the junction left unmatched. CDR1 is SQVTM, CDR2 ANQGSEA, per germline. PCR used 60 Vbeta primers and 13 Jbeta primers. TCRdb's table, derived via immunoSEQ multiplex PCR, lists solely in-frame clones and lacks some. The table includes over 150,000 clones, 70% to 80% detected once. The sample taken for sequencing was PBMCs. This clonotype originated in a woman in her thirties or forties in good health and CMV-seronegative. J is TRBJ1-4 and V is TRBV29-1; 7 positions agree with TRBD1. The CDR3 here is CSGQGTNEKLFF. The CDR3 DNA reads as TGCAGCGGACAGGGAACTAATGAAAAACTGTTTTTT.